The following is a T cell receptor (beta chain) sequence with its context. Its specificity is unknown. An end of the junction does not agree with germline; a read error may underlie this. For repertoire sequencing, the TCR beta CDR3 regions were amplified from RNA transcripts. HTBI primers served in a first-round RT-PCR, which a second-round multiplex PCR followed. MiXCR was run by TCRdb on the multiplex PCR reads, yielding one entry per CDR3 protein. The sample has roughly 220,000 distinct CDR3 sequences, about 46% seen once; the top ten hold over 40%. This entry is derived from a study of Graves' ophthalmopathy and Graves' hyperthyroidism. Regarding the study as a whole: Classification of ophthalmopathy versus stable hyperthyroidism by a 13-signature model yielded around 88% sensitivity and just over 80% specificity.

If patients had other autoimmune diseases, uncontrolled infections, pregnancy or lactation, they were excluded. This CDR3 region has 13 residues. Germline CDR1 SGHTA, CDR2 FQGNSA. The chain recombines TRBV7-2 with TRBJ1-6; no clear D gene. This clonotype originated in an adult man with Graves' ophthalmopathy. The sequenced material came from peripheral blood. CDR3 amino acids: CGSSMIRDSPLHF. Here the CDR3 DNA reads TGTGGCAGCAGCATGATTAGAGATTCACCCCTCCACTTT.